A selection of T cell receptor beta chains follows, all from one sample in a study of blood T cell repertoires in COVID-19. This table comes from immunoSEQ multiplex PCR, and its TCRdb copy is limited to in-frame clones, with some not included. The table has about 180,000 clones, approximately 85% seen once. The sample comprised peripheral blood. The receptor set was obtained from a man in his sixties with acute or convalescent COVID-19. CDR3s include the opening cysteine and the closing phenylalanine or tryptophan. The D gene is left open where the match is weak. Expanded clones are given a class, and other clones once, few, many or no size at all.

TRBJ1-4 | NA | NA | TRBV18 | TGTGCCAGCTCACTTAGGGGGGGCGCAGATGAAAAACTGTTTTTT | CASSLRGGADEKLFF
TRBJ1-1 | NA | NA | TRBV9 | TGTGCCAGCAGCGTAACTCCCGGACTTATGAACACTGAAGCTTTCTTT | CASSVTPGLMNTEAFF
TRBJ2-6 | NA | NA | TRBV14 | TGTGCCAGCAGCCCCTGGAGGTCACTTTCTGCCGGGGCCAACGTCCTGACTTTC | CASSPWRSLSAGANVLTF
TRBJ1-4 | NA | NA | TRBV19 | TGTGCCAGTAGCCACGCCGGGGGTTATAATGAAAAACTGTTTTTT | CASSHAGGYNEKLFF
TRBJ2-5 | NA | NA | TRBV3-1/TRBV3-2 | TGTGCCAGCAGACAGGGCTTAGTAGTAGAGACCCAGTACTTC | CASRQGLVVETQYF
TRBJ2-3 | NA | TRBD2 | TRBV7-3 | TGTGCCAGCAGCTTAAATAGCGGGAGCGGGCCAACTGACACAGATACGCAGTATTTT | CASSLNSGSGPTDTDTQYF
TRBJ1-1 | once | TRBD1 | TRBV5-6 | TGTGCCAGCACCCGAAGGGGGCCTCTGAACACTGAAGCTTTCTTT | CASTRRGPLNTEAFF
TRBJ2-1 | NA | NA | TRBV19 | TGTGCCAGTAGTATAGGGTGGTGGGGGCTGACCTTGTACAATGAGCAGTTCTTC | CASSIGWWGLTLYNEQFF
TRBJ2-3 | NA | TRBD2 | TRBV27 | TGTGCCAGCAGTTTAACAGCGGGAGGTGACACAGATACGCAGTATTTT | CASSLTAGGDTDTQYF
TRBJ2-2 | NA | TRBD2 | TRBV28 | TGTGCCAGCAGGCGAATCGGGACTAGCGGGAGCGTCTCCAGGGAGCTGTTTTTT | CASRRIGTSGSVSRELFF
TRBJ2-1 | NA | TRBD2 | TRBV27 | TGTGCCAGCAGTCTAGGGACTAGCGGTACTTACAATGAGCAGTTCTTC | CASSLGTSGTYNEQFF
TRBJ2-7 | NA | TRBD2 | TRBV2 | TGTGCCAGCAAGGGGGGACTAGCGGTCCTGGAGCAGTACTTC | CASKGGLAVLEQYF
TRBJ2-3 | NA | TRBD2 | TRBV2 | TGTGCCAGCAGAACAGGACTAGTCCCAGATACGCAGTATTTT | CASRTGLVPDTQYF
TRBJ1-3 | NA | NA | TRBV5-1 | TGCGCCAGCGCCCTAATGCTCGGGGGGTCTGGAAACACCATATATTTT | CASALMLGGSGNTIYF
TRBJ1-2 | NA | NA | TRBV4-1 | TGCGCCAGCAGCCAAGATTTGGCCAGCGCAAACTATGGCTACACCTTC | CASSQDLASANYGYTF
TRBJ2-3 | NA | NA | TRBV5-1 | TGCGCCAGCAGCTTGGCCGTGCGGGAACGGGATACGCAGTATTTT | CASSLAVRERDTQYF
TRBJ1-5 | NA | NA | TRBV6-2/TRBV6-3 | TGTGCCAGCAGTTATTGGGCAGATCAGCCCCAGCATTTT | CASSYWADQPQHF
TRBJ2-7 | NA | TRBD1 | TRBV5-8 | TGTGCCAGCAGACAGGGGCTTATCTCCACCTACGAGCAGTACTTC | CASRQGLISTYEQYF
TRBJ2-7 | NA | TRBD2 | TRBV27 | TGTGCCAGCACCCAACTAGCGGGAGAAGACAAGCAGTACTTC | CASTQLAGEDKQYF
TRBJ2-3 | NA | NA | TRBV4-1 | TGCGCCAGCAGCCAACCGGGACACACAGATACGCAGTATTTT | CASSQPGHTDTQYF
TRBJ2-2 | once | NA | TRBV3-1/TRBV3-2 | TGTGCCAGCAGGGAGGGCGGAACCGGGGAGCTGTTTTTT | CASREGGTGELFF
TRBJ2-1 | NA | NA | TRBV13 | TGTGCCAGCAGCCTTCGTGGCAGGGGTATCAATGAGCAGTTCTTC | CASSLRGRGINEQFF
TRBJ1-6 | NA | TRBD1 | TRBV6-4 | TGTGCCAGCAGTGACCAGGGGGGAGATCGGTCACCCCTCCACTTT | CASSDQGGDRSPLHF
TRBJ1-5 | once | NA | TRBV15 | TGTGCCACCAGCAGAGCCGGGGGAAATCAGCCCCAGCATTTT | CATSRAGGNQPQHF
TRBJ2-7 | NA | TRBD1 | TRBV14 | TGTGCCAGCAGCCCCCGACAGGGATCCGAGCAGTACTTC | CASSPRQGSEQYF
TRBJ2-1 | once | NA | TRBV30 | TGTGCCTGGAGTGTGGGACATCATGAGCAGTTCTTC | CAWSVGHHEQFF
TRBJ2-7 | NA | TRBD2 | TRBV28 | TGTGCCAGCAGTCCGGGTTTAGCGGGAAACTACGAGCAGTACTTC | CASSPGLAGNYEQYF
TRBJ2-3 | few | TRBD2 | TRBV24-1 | TGTGCCACCAGTGACCCCGTATATGGGAGGGCAGATACGCAGTATTTT | CATSDPVYGRADTQYF
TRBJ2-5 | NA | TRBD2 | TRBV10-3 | TGTGCCATCAAGGGACTAGCGGAAGAGACCCAGTACTTC | CAIKGLAEETQYF
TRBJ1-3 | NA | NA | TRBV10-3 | TGTGCCATCACGGGGAACGGAAACACCATATATTTT | CAITGNGNTIYF
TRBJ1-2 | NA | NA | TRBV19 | TGTGCCAGTAGTCCCGTCGGTCTCTATGGCTACACCTTC | CASSPVGLYGYTF
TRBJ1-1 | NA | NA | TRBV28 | TGTGCCAGCAGAGCTGGGGGGGAGGGGAACACTGAAGCTTTCTTT | CASRAGGEGNTEAFF
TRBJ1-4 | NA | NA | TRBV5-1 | TGCGCCAGCAGCTTGGCCGGCGGGTATACTAATGAAAAACTGTTTTTT | CASSLAGGYTNEKLFF
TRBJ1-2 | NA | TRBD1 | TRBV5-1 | TGCGCCAGCAGCTTGGGGGACAGGGGCCTAGCTAACTATGGCTACACCTTC | CASSLGDRGLANYGYTF
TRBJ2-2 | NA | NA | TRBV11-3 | TGTGCCAGCAGCCCCTTCGACGGGAGCCTGAACACCGGGGAGCTGTTTTTT | CASSPFDGSLNTGELFF
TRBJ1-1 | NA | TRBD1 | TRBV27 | TGTGCCAGCAGATTACGACAGGGCGCGGACACTGAAGCTTTCTTT | CASRLRQGADTEAFF
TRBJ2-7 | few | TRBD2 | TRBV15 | TGTGCCACCAGCAGAGTGCCTAGCGGGACTGGATTGAACGAGCAGTACTTC | CATSRVPSGTGLNEQYF
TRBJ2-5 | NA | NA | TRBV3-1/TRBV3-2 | TGTGCCAGCAGCCAACCAGGCATTGAGACCCAGTACTTC | CASSQPGIETQYF
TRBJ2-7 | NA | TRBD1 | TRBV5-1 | TGCGCCAGCAGCCCCGGGACAGGGGATGGCTACGAGCAGTACTTC | CASSPGTGDGYEQYF
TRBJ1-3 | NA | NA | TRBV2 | TGTGCCAGCAGTAGGGGTGCTGGAAACACCATATATTTT | CASSRGAGNTIYF
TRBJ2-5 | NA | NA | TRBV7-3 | TGTGCCAGCAGCTTAAGGCCGCCGGAGACCCAGTACTTC | CASSLRPPETQYF
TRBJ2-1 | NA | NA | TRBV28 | TGTGCCAGCAGGGAGTTAAGCTCCTACAATGAGCAGTTCTTC | CASRELSSYNEQFF
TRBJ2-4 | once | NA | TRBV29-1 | TGCAGTGTGGGCCTAGCGAGTGACATTCAGTACTTC | CSVGLASDIQYF
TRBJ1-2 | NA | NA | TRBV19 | TGTGCCAGTAGTAAACGGGGAGGTGGCTACACCTTC | CASSKRGGGYTF
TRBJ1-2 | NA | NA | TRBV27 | TGTGCCAGCAGTTTCACCGGGACTGGAGAAGGTTATGGCTACACCTTC | CASSFTGTGEGYGYTF